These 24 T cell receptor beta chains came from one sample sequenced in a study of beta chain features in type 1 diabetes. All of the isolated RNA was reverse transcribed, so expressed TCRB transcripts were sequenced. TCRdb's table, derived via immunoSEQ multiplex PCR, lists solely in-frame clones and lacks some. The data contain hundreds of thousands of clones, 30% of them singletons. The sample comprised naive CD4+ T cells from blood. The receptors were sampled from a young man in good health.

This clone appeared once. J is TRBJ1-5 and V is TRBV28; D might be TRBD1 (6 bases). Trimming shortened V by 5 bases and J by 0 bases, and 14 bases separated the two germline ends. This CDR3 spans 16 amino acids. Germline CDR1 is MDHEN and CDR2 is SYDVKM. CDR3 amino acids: CASSPDSAYSNQPQHF. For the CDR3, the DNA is TGTGCCAGCAGTCCGGACAGCGCCTATAGCAATCAGCCCCAGCATTTT.

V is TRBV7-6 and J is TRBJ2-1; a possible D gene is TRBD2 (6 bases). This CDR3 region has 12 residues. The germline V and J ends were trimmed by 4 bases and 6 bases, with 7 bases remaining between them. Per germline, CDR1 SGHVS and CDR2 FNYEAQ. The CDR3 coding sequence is TGTGCCAGCAGCTCGACTAGCAATGAGCAGTTCTTC. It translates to CASSSTSNEQFF.

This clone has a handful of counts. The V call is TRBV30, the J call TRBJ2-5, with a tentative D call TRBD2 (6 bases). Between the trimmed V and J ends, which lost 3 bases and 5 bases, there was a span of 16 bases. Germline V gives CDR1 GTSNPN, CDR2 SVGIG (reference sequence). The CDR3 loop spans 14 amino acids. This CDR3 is CAWRTSRDRETQYF. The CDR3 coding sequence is TGTGCCTGGAGGACTAGTAGGGACCGGGAGACCCAGTACTTC.

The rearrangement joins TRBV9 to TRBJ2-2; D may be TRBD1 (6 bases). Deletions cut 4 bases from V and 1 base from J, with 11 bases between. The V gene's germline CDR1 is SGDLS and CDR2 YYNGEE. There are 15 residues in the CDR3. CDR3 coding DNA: TGTGCCAGCAGCCCTAGGACAGTGAACACCGGGGAGCTGTTTTTT. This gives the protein CASSPRTVNTGELFF.

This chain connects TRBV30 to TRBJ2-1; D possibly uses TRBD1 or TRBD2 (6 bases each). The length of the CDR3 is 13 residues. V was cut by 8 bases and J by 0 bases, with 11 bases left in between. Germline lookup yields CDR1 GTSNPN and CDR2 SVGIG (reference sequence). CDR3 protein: CASRGDSYNEQFF. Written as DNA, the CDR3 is TGTGCCAGTAGGGGGGACTCCTACAATGAGCAGTTCTTC.

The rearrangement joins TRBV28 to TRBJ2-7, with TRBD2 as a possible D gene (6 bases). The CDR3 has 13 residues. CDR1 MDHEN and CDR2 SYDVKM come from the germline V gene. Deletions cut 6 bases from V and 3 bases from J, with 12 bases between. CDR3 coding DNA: TGTGCCAGCAGGCCCGCGGGGCACTACGAGCAGTACTTC. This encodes CASRPAGHYEQYF.

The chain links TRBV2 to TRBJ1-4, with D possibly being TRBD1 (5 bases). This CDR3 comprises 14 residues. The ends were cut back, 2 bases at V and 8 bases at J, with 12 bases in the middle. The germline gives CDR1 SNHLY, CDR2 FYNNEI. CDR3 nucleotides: TGTGCCAGCAGTGAAATTGGGGCTAGAGAAAAACTGTTTTTT. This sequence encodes CASSEIGAREKLFF.

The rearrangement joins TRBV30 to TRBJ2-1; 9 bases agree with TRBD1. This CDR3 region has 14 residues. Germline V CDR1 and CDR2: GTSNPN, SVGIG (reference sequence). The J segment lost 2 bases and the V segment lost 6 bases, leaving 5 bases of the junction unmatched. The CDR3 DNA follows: TGTGCCTGTACCACAGGGGGCGCCTACAATGAGCAGTTCTTC. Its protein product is CACTTGGAYNEQFF. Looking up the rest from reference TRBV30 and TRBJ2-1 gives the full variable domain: SQTIHQWPATLVQPVGSPLSLECTVEGTSNPNLYWYRQAAGRGLQLLFYSVGIGQISSEVPQNLSASRPQDRQFILSSKKLLLSDSGFYLCACTTGGAYNEQFFGPGTRLTVL.

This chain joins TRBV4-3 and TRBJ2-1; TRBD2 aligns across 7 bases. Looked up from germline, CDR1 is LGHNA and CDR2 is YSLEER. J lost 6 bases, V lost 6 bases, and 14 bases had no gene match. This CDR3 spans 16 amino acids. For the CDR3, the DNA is TGCGCCAGCAGGCCCAGCGGCCGCGGGAGCCCCAATGAGCAGTTCTTC. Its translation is CASRPSGRGSPNEQFF.

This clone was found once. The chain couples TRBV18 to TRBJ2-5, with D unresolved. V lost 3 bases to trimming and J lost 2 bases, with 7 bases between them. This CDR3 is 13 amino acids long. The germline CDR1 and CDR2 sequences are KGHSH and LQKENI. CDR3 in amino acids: CASSPYTQETQYF. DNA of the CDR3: TGTGCCAGCTCACCGTACACACAAGAGACCCAGTACTTC.

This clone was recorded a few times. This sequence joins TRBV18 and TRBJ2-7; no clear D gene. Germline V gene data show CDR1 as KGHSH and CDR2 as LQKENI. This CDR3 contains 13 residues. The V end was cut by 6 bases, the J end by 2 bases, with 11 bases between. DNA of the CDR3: TGTGCCAGCTCCCCTGGGAAGCCCTACGAGCAGTACTTC. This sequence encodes CASSPGKPYEQYF.

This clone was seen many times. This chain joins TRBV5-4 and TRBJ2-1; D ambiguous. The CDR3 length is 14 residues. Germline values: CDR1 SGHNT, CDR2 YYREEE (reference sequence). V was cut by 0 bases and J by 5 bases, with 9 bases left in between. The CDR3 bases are TGTGCCAGCAGCTTGGAGCAGGCCAACAATGAGCAGTTCTTC. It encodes CASSLEQANNEQFF.

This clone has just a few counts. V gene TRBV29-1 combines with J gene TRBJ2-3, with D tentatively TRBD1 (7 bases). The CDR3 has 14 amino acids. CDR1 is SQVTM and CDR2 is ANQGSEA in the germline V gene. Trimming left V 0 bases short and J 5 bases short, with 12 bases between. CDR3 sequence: CSVEDGGGKDTQYF. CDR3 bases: TGCAGCGTTGAAGATGGAGGGGGCAAAGATACGCAGTATTTT.

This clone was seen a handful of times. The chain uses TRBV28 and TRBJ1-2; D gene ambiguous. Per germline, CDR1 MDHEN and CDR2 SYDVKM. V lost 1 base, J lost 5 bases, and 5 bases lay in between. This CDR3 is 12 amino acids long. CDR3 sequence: CASSLSQYGYTF. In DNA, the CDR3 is TGTGCCAGCAGTTTATCACAGTATGGCTACACCTTC.

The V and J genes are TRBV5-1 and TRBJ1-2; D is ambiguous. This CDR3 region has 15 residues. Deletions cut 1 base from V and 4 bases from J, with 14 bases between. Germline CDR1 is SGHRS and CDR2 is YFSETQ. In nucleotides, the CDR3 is TGCGCCAGCAGCTTGTCTGGAGGTAGCGCCTATGGCTACACCTTC. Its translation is CASSLSGGSAYGYTF.

Here the CDR3 DNA reads TGTGCCAGCAGCCCTGAGGACAGGGCCTACGAGCAGTACTTC. Protein: CASSPEDRAYEQYF. J is TRBJ2-7 and V is TRBV28; TRBD1 agrees at 8 bases. There are 14 residues in the CDR3. Germline V gene data show CDR1 as MDHEN and CDR2 as SYDVKM. V dropped 6 bases and J dropped 2; count of bases not matched to a gene: 6.

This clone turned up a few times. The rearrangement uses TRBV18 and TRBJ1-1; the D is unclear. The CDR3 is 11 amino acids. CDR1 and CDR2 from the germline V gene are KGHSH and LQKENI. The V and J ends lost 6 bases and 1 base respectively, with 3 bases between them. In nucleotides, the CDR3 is TGTGCCAGCTCCTGGAACACTGAAGCTTTCTTT. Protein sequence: CASSWNTEAFF.

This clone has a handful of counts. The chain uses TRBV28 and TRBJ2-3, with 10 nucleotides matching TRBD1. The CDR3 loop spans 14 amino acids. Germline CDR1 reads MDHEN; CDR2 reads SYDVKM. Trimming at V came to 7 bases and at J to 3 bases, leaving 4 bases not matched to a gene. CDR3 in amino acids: CASISGQGTDTQYF. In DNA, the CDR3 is TGTGCCAGCATTTCGGGACAGGGGACAGATACGCAGTATTTT.

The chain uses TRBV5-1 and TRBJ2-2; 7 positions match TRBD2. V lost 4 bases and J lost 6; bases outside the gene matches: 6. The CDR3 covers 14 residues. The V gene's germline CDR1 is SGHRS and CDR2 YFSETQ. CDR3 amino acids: CASSRGLEAGELFF. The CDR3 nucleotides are TGCGCCAGCAGCAGAGGACTAGAAGCCGGGGAGCTGTTTTTT.

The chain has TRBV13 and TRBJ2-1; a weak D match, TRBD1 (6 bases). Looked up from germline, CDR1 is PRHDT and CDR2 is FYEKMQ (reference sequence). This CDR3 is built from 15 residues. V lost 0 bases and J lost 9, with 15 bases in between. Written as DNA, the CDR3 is TGTGCCAGCAGCTTAGGGGCAGGGGTACGTGGTGAGCAGTTCTTC. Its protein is CASSLGAGVRGEQFF.

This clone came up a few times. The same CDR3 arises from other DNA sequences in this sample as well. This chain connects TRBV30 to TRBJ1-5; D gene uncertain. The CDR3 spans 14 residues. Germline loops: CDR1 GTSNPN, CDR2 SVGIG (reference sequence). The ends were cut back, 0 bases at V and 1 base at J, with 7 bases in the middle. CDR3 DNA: TGTGCCTGGAGTGTACATTCAAGCAATCAGCCCCAGCATTTT. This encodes CAWSVHSSNQPQHF. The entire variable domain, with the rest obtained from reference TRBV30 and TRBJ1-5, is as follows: SQTIHQWPATLVQPVGSPLSLECTVEGTSNPNLYWYRQAAGRGLQLLFYSVGIGQISSEVPQNLSASRPQDRQFILSSKKLLLSDSGFYLCAWSVHSSNQPQHFGDGTRLSIL.

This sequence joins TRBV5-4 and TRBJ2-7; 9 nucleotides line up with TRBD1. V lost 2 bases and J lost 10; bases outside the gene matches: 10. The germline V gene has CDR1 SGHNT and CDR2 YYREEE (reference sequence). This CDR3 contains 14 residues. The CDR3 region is CASSFPGQGPLQYF. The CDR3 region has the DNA TGTGCCAGCAGCTTCCCGGGACAGGGCCCCCTCCAGTACTTC.

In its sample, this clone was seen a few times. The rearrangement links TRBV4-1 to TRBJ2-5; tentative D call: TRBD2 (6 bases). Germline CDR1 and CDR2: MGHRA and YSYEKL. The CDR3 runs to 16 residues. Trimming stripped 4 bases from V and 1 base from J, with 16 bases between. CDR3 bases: TGCGCCAGCAGCCGGACCAGACTAGTGGGCCAAGAGACCCAGTACTTC. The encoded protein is CASSRTRLVGQETQYF.

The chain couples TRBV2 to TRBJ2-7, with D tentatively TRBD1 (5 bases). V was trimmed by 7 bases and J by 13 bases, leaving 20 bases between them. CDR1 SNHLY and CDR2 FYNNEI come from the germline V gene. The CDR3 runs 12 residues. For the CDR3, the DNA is TGTGCCAGCAACTCTGGGGCAGGGCGTTTTTACTTC. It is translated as CASNSGAGRFYF.